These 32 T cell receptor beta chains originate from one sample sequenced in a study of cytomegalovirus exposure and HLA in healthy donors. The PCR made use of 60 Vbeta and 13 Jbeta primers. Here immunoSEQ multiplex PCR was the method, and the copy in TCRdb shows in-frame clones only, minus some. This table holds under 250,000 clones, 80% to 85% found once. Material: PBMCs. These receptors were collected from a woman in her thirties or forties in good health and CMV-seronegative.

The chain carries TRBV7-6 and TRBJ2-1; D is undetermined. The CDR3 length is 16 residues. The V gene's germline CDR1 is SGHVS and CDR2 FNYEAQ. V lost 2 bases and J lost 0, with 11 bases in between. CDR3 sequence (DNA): TGTGCCAGCAGCTTAAGAACGTCGAGCTCCTACAATGAGCAGTTCTTC. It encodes CASSLRTSSSYNEQFF.

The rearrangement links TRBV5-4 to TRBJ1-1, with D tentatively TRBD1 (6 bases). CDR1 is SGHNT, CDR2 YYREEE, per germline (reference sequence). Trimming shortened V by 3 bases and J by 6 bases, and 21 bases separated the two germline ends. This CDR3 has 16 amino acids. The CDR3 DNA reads TGTGCCAGCAGCTCCCACGGGTGGGGGCTTGGTGCTGAAGCTTTCTTT. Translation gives CASSSHGWGLGAEAFF.

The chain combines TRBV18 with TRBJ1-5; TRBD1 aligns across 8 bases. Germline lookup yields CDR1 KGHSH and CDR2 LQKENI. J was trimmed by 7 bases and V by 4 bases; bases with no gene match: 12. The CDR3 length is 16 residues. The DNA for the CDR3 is TGTGCCAGCTCACGGGGAGGGACAGGAGTGTTACAGCCCCAGCATTTT. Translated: CASSRGGTGVLQPQHF.

CDR3 bases: TGTGCCAGCAGCTGGACTAGCGGGAACTACAATGAGCAGTTCTTC. Translating it yields CASSWTSGNYNEQFF. V is TRBV7-2 and J is TRBJ2-1, with 12 nucleotides matching TRBD2. After removal of 4 bases from V and 3 bases from J, the junction contained 1 base not matched to a gene. The CDR3 length is 15 residues. Germline CDR1 is SGHTA and CDR2 is FQGNSA.

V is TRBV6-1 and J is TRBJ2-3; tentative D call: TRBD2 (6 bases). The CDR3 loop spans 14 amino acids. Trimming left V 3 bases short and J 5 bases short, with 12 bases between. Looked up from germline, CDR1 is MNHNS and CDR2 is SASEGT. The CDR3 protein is CASSEGGIRDTQYF. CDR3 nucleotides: TGTGCCAGCAGTGAGGGGGGAATTCGAGATACGCAGTATTTT.

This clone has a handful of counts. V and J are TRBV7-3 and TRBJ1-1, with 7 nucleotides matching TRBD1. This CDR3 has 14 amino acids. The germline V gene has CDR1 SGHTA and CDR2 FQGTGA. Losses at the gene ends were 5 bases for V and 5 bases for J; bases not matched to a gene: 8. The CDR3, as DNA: TGTGCCAGCAGCAACTCGGGACAGCGTACTGAAGCTTTCTTT. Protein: CASSNSGQRTEAFF.

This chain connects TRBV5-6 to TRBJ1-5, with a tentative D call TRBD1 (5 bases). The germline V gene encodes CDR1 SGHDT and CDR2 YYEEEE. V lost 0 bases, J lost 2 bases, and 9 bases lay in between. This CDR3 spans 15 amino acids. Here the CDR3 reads CASSLAGGGNQPQHF. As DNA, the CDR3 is TGTGCCAGCAGCTTGGCCGGGGGAGGCAATCAGCCCCAGCATTTT.

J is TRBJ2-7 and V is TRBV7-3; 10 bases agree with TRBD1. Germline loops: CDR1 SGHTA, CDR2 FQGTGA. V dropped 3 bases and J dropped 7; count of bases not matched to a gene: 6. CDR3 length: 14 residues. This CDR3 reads CASSLGTGAGEQYF. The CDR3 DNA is TGTGCCAGCAGCTTGGGGACAGGGGCGGGGGAGCAGTACTTC.

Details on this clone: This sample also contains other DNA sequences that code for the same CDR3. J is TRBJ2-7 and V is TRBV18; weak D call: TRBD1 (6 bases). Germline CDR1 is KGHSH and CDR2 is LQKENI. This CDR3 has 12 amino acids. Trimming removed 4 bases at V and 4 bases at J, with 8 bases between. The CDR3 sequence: CASSLQGYEQYF. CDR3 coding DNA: TGTGCCAGCTCACTCCAGGGGTACGAGCAGTACTTC.

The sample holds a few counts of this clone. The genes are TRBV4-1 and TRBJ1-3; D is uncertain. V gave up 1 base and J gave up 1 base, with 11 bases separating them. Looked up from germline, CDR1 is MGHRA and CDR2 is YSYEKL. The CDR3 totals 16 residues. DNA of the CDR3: TGCGCCAGCAGCCAAGGGGCCAAGGAATCTGGAAACACCATATATTTT. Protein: CASSQGAKESGNTIYF.

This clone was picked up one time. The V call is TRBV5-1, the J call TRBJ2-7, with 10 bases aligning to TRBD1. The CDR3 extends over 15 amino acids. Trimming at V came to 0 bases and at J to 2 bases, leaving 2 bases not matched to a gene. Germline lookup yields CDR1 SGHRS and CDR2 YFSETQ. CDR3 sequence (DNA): TGCGCCAGCAGCTTGGGACAGGGGGCCGCCTACGAGCAGTACTTC. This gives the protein CASSLGQGAAYEQYF.

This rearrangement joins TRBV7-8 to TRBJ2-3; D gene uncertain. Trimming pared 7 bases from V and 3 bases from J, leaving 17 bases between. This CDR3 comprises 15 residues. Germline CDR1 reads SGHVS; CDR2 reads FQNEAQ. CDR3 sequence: CASIKARIWTDTQYF. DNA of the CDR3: TGTGCCAGCATCAAAGCCAGGATATGGACAGATACGCAGTATTTT.

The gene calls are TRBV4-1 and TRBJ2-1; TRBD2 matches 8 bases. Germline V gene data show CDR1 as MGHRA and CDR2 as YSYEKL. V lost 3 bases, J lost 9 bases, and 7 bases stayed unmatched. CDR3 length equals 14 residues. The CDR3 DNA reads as TGCGCCAGCAGCCAGAGAAGCGGGAGACGTGAGCAGTTCTTC. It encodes CASSQRSGRREQFF.

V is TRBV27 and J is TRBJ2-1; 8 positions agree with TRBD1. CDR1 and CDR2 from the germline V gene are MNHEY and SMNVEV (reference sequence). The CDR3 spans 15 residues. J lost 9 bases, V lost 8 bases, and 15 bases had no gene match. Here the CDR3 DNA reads TGTGCCAGCGGTAGTACGGGACAGGTATACGCTGAGCAGTTCTTC. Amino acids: CASGSTGQVYAEQFF.

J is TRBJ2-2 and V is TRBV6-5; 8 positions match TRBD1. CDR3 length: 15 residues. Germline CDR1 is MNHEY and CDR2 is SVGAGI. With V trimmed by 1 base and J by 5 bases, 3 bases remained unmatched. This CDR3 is CASSYFYRGTGELFF. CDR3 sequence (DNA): TGTGCCAGCAGTTACTTTTACAGGGGGACCGGGGAGCTGTTTTTT.

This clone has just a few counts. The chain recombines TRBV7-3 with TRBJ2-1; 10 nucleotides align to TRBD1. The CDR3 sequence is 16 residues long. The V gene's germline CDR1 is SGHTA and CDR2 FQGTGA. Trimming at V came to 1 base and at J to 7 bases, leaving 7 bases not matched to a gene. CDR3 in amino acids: CASSLKGTGARNEQFF. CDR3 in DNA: TGTGCCAGCAGCTTAAAAGGGACAGGGGCTCGGAATGAGCAGTTCTTC.

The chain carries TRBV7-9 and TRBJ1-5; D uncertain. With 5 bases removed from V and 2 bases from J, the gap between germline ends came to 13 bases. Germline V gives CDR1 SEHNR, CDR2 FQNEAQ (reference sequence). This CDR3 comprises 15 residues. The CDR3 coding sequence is TGTGCCAGCAGCCCCGGCGGGTCGGGCAATCAGCCCCAGCATTTT. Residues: CASSPGGSGNQPQHF.

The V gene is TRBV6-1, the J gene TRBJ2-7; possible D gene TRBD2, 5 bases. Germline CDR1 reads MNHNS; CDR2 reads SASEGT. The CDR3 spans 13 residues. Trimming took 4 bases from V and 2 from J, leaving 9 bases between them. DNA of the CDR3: TGTGCCAGCAGTGCCCTCGGGGCCTACGAGCAGTACTTC. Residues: CASSALGAYEQYF.

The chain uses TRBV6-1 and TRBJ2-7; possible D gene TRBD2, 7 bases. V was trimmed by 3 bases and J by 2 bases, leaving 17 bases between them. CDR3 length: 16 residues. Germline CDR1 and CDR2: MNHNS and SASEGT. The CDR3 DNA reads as TGTGCCAGCAGTGATGGGGGGGCGGGGTTCCCCTACGAGCAGTACTTC. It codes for CASSDGGAGFPYEQYF.

In nucleotides, the CDR3 is TGTGCCAGCATGGGACCCGGGACAGGGGACGCTAACTATGGCTACACCTTC. Amino acid sequence: CASMGPGTGDANYGYTF. This rearrangement joins TRBV28 to TRBJ1-2; 10 bases agree with TRBD1. Germline loops: CDR1 MDHEN, CDR2 SYDVKM. This CDR3 comprises 17 residues. The V segment lost 7 bases and the J segment 0 bases; nucleotides outside the gene matches: 11.

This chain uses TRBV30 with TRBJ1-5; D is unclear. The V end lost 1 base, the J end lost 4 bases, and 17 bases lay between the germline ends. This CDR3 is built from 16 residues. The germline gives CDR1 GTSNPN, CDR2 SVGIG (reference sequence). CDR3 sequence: CAWSAGSGTLNQPQHF. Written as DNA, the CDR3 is TGTGCCTGGAGTGCGGGGTCGGGTACACTGAATCAGCCCCAGCATTTT.

DNA of the CDR3: TGCGCCAGCAGCCAAGGGAGCAGGGTTATCCAAGAGACCCAGTACTTC. This sequence encodes CASSQGSRVIQETQYF. The chain has TRBV4-1 and TRBJ2-5; D perhaps matches TRBD1 (5 bases). V lost 1 base and J lost 1, with 13 bases in between. CDR1 is MGHRA, CDR2 YSYEKL, per germline. The CDR3 has 16 amino acids.

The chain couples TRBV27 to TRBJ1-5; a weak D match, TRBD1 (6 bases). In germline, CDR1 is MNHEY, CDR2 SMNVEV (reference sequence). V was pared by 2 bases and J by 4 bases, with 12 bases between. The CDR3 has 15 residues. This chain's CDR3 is CASSLGGPENQPQHF. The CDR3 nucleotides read TGTGCCAGCAGTTTAGGGGGCCCGGAAAATCAGCCCCAGCATTTT.

DNA for the CDR3: TGTGCCAGCAGTTTAGTTTTAGCGGGAGGGCAACAAGAGACCCAGTACTTC. Protein sequence: CASSLVLAGGQQETQYF. This chain links TRBV28 with TRBJ2-5; 11 bases fit TRBD2. This CDR3 region has 17 residues. The germline V gene encodes CDR1 MDHEN and CDR2 SYDVKM. The trim removed 2 bases at V and 2 bases at J, leaving 7 bases unmatched.

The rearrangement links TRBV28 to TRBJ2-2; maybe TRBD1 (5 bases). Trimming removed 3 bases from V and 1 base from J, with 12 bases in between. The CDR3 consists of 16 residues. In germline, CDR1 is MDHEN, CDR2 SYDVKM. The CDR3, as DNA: TGTGCCAGCAGTTTCTCTGGGGCCCTGAACACCGGGGAGCTGTTTTTT. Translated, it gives CASSFSGALNTGELFF.

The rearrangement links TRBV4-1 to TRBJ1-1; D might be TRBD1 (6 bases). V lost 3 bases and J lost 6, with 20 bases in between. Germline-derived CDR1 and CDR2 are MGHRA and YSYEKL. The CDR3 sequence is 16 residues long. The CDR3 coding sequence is TGCGCCAGCAGCCAGCCGATGGATAGACAGGTCCCTGAAGCTTTCTTT. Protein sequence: CASSQPMDRQVPEAFF.

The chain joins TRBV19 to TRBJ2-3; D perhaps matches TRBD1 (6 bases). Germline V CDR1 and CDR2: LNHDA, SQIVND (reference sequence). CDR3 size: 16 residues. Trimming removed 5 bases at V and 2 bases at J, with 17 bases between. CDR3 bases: TGTGCCAGTAGTCAACAGGGACCGAGATACACAGATACGCAGTATTTT. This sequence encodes CASSQQGPRYTDTQYF.

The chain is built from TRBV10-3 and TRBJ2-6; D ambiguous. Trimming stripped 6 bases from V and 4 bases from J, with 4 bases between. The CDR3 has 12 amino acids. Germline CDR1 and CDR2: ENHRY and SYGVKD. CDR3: CAISPGANVLTF. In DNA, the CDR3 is TGTGCCATCAGCCCAGGGGCCAACGTCCTGACTTTC.

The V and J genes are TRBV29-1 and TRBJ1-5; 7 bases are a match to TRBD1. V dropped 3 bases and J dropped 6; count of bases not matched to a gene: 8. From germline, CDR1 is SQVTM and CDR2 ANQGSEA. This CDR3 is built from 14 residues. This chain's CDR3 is CSVEGTGVGQPQHF. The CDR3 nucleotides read TGCAGCGTTGAGGGCACAGGGGTAGGTCAGCCCCAGCATTTT.

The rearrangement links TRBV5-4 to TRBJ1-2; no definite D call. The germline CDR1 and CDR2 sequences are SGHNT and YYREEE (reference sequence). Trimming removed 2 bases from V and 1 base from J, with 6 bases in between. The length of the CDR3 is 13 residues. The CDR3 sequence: CASSFGDNYGYTF. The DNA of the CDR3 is TGTGCCAGCAGCTTCGGGGATAACTATGGCTACACCTTC.

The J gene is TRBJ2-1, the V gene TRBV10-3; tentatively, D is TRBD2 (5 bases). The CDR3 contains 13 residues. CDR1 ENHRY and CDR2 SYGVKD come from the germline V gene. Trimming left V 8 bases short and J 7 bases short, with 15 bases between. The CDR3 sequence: CAIGAAGGNEQFF. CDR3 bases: TGTGCCATCGGTGCTGCAGGCGGGAATGAGCAGTTCTTC.

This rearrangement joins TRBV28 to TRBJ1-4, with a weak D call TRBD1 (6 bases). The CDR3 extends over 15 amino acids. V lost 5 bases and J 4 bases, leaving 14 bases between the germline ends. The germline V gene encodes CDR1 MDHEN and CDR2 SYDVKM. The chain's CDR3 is CASSRGGPGNEKLFF. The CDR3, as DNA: TGTGCCAGCAGTCGCGGGGGGCCCGGTAATGAAAAACTGTTTTTT.